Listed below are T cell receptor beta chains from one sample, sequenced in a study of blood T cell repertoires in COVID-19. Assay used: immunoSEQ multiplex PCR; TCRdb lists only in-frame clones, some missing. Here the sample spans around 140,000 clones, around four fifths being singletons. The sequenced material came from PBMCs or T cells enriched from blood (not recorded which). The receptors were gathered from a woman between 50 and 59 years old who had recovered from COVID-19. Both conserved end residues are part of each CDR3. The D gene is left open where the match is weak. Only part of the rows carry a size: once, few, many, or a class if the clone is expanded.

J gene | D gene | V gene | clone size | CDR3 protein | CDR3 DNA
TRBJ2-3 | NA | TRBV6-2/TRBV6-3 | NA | CASSSTGDTQYF | TGTGCCAGCAGTTCCACAGGGGATACGCAGTATTTT
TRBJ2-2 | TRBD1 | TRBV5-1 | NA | CASSLADRDTGELFF | TGCGCCAGCAGCTTGGCCGACAGGGACACCGGGGAGCTGTTTTTT
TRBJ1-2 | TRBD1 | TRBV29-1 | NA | CSVPDRGNGYTF | TGCAGCGTCCCCGACAGGGGGAATGGCTACACCTTC
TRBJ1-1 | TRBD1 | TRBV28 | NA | CANRDPTGQGFF | TGTGCCAACCGGGACCCAACCGGACAGGGTTTCTTT
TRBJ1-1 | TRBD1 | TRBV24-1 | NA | CATSDPRTGDTEAFF | TGTGCCACCAGTGATCCTCGGACAGGGGACACTGAAGCTTTCTTT
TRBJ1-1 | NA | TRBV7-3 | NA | CASMTDGGSTEAFF | TGTGCCAGCATGACGGACGGGGGGAGCACTGAAGCTTTCTTT
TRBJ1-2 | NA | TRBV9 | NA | CASSVGGLTGYGYTF | TGTGCCAGCAGCGTAGGAGGATTGACAGGCTATGGCTACACCTTC
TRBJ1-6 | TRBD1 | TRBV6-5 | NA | CASSSWTGANSPLHF | TGTGCCAGCAGTTCTTGGACAGGAGCCAATTCACCCCTCCACTTT
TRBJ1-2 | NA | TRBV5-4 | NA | CASSLAEVGGPDYGYTF | TGTGCCAGCAGCTTGGCCGAAGTAGGGGGACCCGACTATGGCTACACCTTC
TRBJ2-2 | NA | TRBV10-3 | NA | CAISESTQKNTGELFF | TGTGCCATCAGTGAGTCAACACAGAAGAACACCGGGGAGCTGTTTTTT
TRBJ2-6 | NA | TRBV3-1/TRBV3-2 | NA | CASSGYSSGANVLTF | TGTGCCAGCAGCGGATACAGCTCTGGGGCCAACGTCCTGACTTTC
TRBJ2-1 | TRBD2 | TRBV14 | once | CASSQDSGGGAYEQFF | TGTGCCAGCAGCCAAGATAGTGGCGGGGGGGCCTATGAGCAGTTCTTC
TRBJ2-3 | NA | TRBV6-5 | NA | CASRRVGSDTQYF | TGTGCCAGCAGGAGGGTAGGATCGGATACGCAGTATTTT
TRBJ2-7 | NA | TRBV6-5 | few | CASSYGFRDTSLEQYF | TGTGCCAGCAGTTACGGATTCAGGGACACCTCCCTCGAGCAGTACTTC
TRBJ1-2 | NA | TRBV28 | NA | CASSFPTGQYLYGYTF | TGTGCCAGCAGTTTCCCAACCGGACAGTACCTATATGGCTACACCTTC
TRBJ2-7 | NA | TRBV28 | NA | CASWEQGFTYEQYF | TGTGCCAGCTGGGAGCAGGGGTTTACATACGAGCAGTACTTC
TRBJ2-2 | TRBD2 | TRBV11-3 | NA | CASSLDRGTSGGQLNTGELFF | TGTGCCAGCAGCTTAGACCGCGGGACTAGCGGGGGGCAACTTAACACCGGGGAGCTGTTTTTT
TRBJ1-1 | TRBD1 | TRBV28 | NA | CASSHRQGGTEAFF | TGTGCCAGCAGTCATCGACAGGGGGGGACTGAAGCTTTCTTT
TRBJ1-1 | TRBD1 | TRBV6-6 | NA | CASRTSLQGAGTEAFF | TGTGCCAGCAGGACGTCCCTACAGGGGGCTGGCACTGAAGCTTTCTTT
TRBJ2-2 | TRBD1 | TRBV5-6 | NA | CASTTGINTGELFF | TGTGCCAGTACGACAGGGATTAACACCGGGGAGCTGTTTTTT
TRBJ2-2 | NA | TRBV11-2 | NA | CASSLYGVGNTGELFF | TGTGCCAGCAGCTTGTACGGGGTCGGGAACACCGGGGAGCTGTTTTTT
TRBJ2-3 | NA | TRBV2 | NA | CASLPGRGRRDTQYF | TGTGCCAGCCTACCGGGGCGGGGGCGGAGAGATACGCAGTATTTT
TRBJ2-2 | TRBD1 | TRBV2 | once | CASSPVGQGTGELFF | TGTGCCAGCAGCCCTGTAGGACAGGGGACCGGGGAGCTGTTTTTT
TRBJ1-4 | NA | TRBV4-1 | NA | CASSQARAGSATNEKLFF | TGCGCCAGCAGCCAAGCGAGGGCGGGATCCGCAACTAATGAAAAACTGTTTTTT